The rows below give T cell receptor beta chains drawn from one sample of a study of T cell responses to AZD1222 COVID-19 vaccine. Only in-frame clones appear in the TCRdb table, and some are missing; sequencing was by immunoSEQ multiplex PCR. This sample has 95,000 to 150,000 clones; about 89% occur once, and the top ten carry around 10%. The specimen comprised peripheral blood, sampled on day 0 of MenACWY control vaccination. These TCRs come from an adult in good health. Each CDR3 is given with its conserved first and last residue. D genes are given only for firm matches. Clone size is shown for a subset of rows, as once, few, many or a class of expanded clone.

abundance	v_gene	j_gene	d_gene	CDR3nt	CDR3aa
-	TRBV10-3	TRBJ2-7	TRBD2	TGTGCCATCAGTGACCCTGGGACTAGCGAACCCTACGAGCAGTACTTC	CAISDPGTSEPYEQYF
-	TRBV30	TRBJ2-7	-	-	CAWSVASGSLRYF
once	TRBV16	TRBJ1-1	TRBD1	TGTGCCAGCAGCCAATCGAGGGGGCTGAACACTGAAGCTTTCTTT	CASSQSRGLNTEAFF
-	TRBV6-6	TRBJ2-5	TRBD1	TGTGCCAGCAGTTTTGGACAGGGCAGAGAGACCCAGTACTTC	CASSFGQGRETQYF
-	TRBV7-9	TRBJ2-1	TRBD2	TGTGCCAGCAGCCCGAGGACTAGCGGGAGTGGTGAGCAGTTCTTC	CASSPRTSGSGEQFF
once	TRBV6-1	TRBJ2-1	TRBD2	TGTGCCAGCAGTGAACGGGGCGGGAGGTCCTACAATGAGCAGTTCTTC	CASSERGGRSYNEQFF
few	TRBV27	TRBJ1-2	-	TGTGCCAGCAGTTCGCGACGGGGGGGTAACTATGGCTACACCTTC	CASSSRRGGNYGYTF
-	TRBV6-1	TRBJ2-6	-	TGTGCCAGCAGGGAAGTTAGGTCTGGGGCCAACGTCCTGACTTTC	CASREVRSGANVLTF
-	TRBV19	TRBJ1-2	-	TGTGCCAGTAGTATCCAGCAGCATTACTATGGCTACACCTTC	CASSIQQHYYGYTF
-	TRBV10-3	TRBJ2-5	TRBD2	TGTGCCATCAGTGAGTCGACGGGAGGGTGGGGTCAAGAGACCCAGTACTTC	CAISESTGGWGQETQYF
-	TRBV7-9	TRBJ2-1	-	TGTGCCAGCAGCTCGGGTTTTGTGTACAATGAGCAGTTCTTC	CASSSGFVYNEQFF
-	TRBV24-1	TRBJ1-1	TRBD1	TGTGCCACCAGCAGGGACAGGGGTATTTGGAACACTGAAGCTTTCTTT	CATSRDRGIWNTEAFF
once	TRBV7-9	TRBJ1-1	TRBD1	TGTGCCAGCAGCAACCGGGACAGGTACTTGATGAACACTGAAGCTTTCTTT	CASSNRDRYLMNTEAFF
-	TRBV6-1	TRBJ1-6	-	TGTGCCAGCAGTGAAGTTGGCCGGGGGCTAGGTTCACCCCTCCACTTT	CASSEVGRGLGSPLHF
-	TRBV5-4	TRBJ2-1	-	TGTGCCAGCAGCTTGAATCCTGACAGCTACAATGAGCAGTTCTTC	CASSLNPDSYNEQFF